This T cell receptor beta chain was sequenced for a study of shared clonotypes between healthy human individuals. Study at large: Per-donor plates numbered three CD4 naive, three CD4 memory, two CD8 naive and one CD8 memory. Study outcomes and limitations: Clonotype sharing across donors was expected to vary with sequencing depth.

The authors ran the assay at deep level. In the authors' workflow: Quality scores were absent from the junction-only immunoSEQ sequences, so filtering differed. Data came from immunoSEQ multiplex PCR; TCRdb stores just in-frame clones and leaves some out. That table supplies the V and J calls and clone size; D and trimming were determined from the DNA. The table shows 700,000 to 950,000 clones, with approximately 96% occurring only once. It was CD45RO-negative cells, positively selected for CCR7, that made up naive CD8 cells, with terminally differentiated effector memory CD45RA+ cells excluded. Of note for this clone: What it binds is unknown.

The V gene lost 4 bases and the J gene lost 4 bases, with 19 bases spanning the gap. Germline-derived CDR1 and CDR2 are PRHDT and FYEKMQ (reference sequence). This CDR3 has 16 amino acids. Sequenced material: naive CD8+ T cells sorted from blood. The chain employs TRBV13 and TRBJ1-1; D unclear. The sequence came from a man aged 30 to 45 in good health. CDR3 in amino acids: CASSSRDWAVGTEAFF. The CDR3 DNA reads TGTGCCAGCAGCTCTCGGGATTGGGCAGTCGGCACTGAAGCTTTCTTT. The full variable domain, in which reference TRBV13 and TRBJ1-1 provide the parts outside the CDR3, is AAGVIQSPRHLIKEKRETATLKCYPIPRHDTVYWYQQGPGQDPQFLISFYEKMQSDKGSIPDRFSAQQFSDYHSELNMSSLELGDSALYFCASSSRDWAVGTEAFFGQGTRLTVV.